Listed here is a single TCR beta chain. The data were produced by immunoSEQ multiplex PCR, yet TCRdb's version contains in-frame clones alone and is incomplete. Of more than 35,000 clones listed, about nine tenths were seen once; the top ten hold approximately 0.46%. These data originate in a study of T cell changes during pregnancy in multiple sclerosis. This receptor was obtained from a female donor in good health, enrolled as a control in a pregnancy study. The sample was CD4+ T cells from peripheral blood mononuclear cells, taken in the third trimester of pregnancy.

The CDR3 loop reads CASGVGGTNYGYTF. The CDR3 nucleotides read TGTGCCAGCGGAGTTGGCGGTACTAACTATGGCTACACCTTC. This chain connects TRBV9 to TRBJ1-2; the D is unclear. CDR3 length: 14 residues. Trimming cost V 7 bases and J 0 bases, with 13 bases left between them. CDR1 SGDLS and CDR2 YYNGEE come from the germline V gene.